The next 14 T cell receptor beta chains were all read from a single sample in a study of blood T cell repertoires in COVID-19. Sequencing used immunoSEQ multiplex PCR; TCRdb keeps in-frame clones, though not all of them. This table holds a few hundred thousand clones, around 90% found once. Sequences were obtained from PBMCs or T cells enriched from blood (not recorded which). The source is a man aged 25 to 45 who had recovered from COVID-19.

The V gene is TRBV11-2, the J gene TRBJ2-2; TRBD1 might be the D (5 bases). This CDR3 comprises 19 residues. Trimming shortened V by 5 bases and J by 1 base, and 23 bases separated the two germline ends. Germline V gene data show CDR1 as SGHAT and CDR2 as FQNNGV. CDR3 nucleotides: TGTGCCAGCAGCCCATTCCGACTGCAACAGGCGTTGAACACCGGGGAGCTGTTTTTT. This codes for CASSPFRLQQALNTGELFF.

J is TRBJ2-1 and V is TRBV5-4; tentatively, D is TRBD2 (6 bases). V lost 1 base and J lost 5, with 10 bases in between. This CDR3 is built from 14 residues. Germline CDR1 reads SGHNT; CDR2 reads YYREEE (reference sequence). Written as DNA, the CDR3 is TGTGCCAGCAGCTTGCGGAGGGGTAACAATGAGCAGTTCTTC. Translation gives CASSLRRGNNEQFF.

Here the CDR3 reads CASSQGVILDSQETQYF. DNA of the CDR3: TGTGCCAGCAGCCAAGGAGTAATACTTGACTCGCAAGAGACCCAGTACTTC. This rearrangement joins TRBV3-1 (or the pseudogene TRBV3-2) to TRBJ2-5; D unclear. This CDR3 spans 17 amino acids. From germline, CDR1 is LGHDT and CDR2 YNNKEL (reference sequence). V was shortened by 1 base and J by 2 bases, with 17 bases between the two germline ends.

The chain combines TRBV9 with TRBJ2-3; TRBD1 matches at 8 bases. Germline loops: CDR1 SGDLS, CDR2 YYNGEE. V lost 3 bases, J lost 0 bases, and 9 bases stayed unmatched. The CDR3 totals 17 residues. The CDR3 here is CASSARTGGPSTDTQYF. CDR3 DNA sequence: TGTGCCAGCAGCGCCCGAACAGGGGGTCCTAGCACAGATACGCAGTATTTT.

This chain joins TRBV12-5 and TRBJ2-3; 8 positions agree with TRBD1. Per germline, CDR1 LGHNT and CDR2 FRNRAP. V lost 5 bases to trimming and J lost 7 bases; unmatched junction nucleotides: 14. The CDR3 length is 16 residues. The CDR3 spells CASGPPGTGSRNTQYF. The CDR3, as DNA: TGTGCTAGTGGTCCCCCGGGGACAGGATCGCGCAATACGCAGTATTTT.

CDR3: CATSRPNRWRDEQYF. Here the CDR3 DNA reads TGTGCCACCAGCAGACCTAACAGGTGGAGGGACGAGCAGTACTTC. The J gene is TRBJ2-7, the V gene TRBV15; maybe TRBD2 (6 bases). This CDR3 comprises 15 residues. Germline V gives CDR1 LNHNV, CDR2 YYDKDF (reference sequence). Trimming left V 2 bases short and J 5 bases short, with 16 bases between.

The chain joins TRBV5-1 to TRBJ1-3; D ambiguous. CDR3 length: 15 amino acids. V was pared by 6 bases and J by 6 bases, with 19 bases between. Germline V gene data show CDR1 as SGHRS and CDR2 as YFSETQ. As DNA, the CDR3 is TGCGCCAGCACCTTAGCCCCGGGAATTGAAAACACCATATATTTT. Encoded protein: CASTLAPGIENTIYF.

The rearrangement uses TRBV24-1 and TRBJ2-1; 11 nucleotides match TRBD2. This CDR3 is 17 amino acids long. Germline CDR1 reads KGHDR; CDR2 reads SFDVKD. J lost 4 bases, V lost 0 bases, and 4 bases had no gene match. CDR3 region: CATSDLGLAGGYNEQFF. For the CDR3, the DNA is TGTGCCACCAGTGATTTGGGTCTAGCGGGAGGTTACAATGAGCAGTTCTTC.

V usage is TRBV27 and J usage is TRBJ2-1, with 10 bases identical to TRBD2. The germline V gene has CDR1 MNHEY and CDR2 SMNVEV (reference sequence). The CDR3 runs 15 residues. V lost 3 bases to trimming and J lost 6 bases; unmatched junction nucleotides: 5. The CDR3 DNA follows: TGTGCCAGCAGTTTTGCCCTAGCGGGAGTCAATGAGCAGTTCTTC. It yields the protein CASSFALAGVNEQFF.

The chain is built from TRBV4-1 and TRBJ1-2; D unresolved. The CDR3 totals 14 residues. Germline CDR1 reads MGHRA; CDR2 reads YSYEKL. Trimming pared 0 bases from V and 5 bases from J, leaving 10 bases between. The CDR3, as DNA: TGCGCCAGCAGCCAAGATGGCGGCCAGTATGGCTACACCTTC. Translation gives CASSQDGGQYGYTF.

CDR3: CASSLEGQGAYNEQFF. DNA for the CDR3: TGTGCCAGCAGCTTAGAGGGACAGGGGGCCTACAATGAGCAGTTCTTC. The rearrangement uses TRBV11-3 and TRBJ2-1; 11 bases agree with TRBD1. Per germline, CDR1 SGHNT and CDR2 YENEEA. J gave up 2 bases and V 0 bases, and 0 bases lay outside the gene matches. The CDR3 has 16 amino acids. Supplemented by reference TRBV11-3 and TRBJ2-1, the full variable domain reads EAGVVQSPRYKIIEKKQPVAFWCNPISGHNTLYWYLQNLGQGPELLIRYENEEAVDDSQLPKDRFSAERLKGVDSTLKIQPAELGDSAVYLCASSLEGQGAYNEQFFGPGTRLTVL.

The V gene is TRBV7-2, the J gene TRBJ2-1, with 14 bases identical to TRBD2. V lost 1 base, J lost 8 bases, and 7 bases stayed unmatched. Germline lookup yields CDR1 SGHTA and CDR2 FQGNSA. The CDR3 covers 17 residues. This chain's CDR3 is CASSLVRTSGGIDEQFF. CDR3 sequence (DNA): TGTGCCAGCAGCTTAGTTCGGACTAGCGGGGGGATCGATGAGCAGTTCTTC.

V is TRBV28 and J is TRBJ2-2; D gene ambiguous. V was pared by 5 bases and J by 7 bases, with 11 bases between. Germline V gene lookup returns CDR1 MDHEN and CDR2 SYDVKM. The CDR3 is 13 amino acids. In nucleotides, the CDR3 is TGTGCCAGCAGTCCCCATCACGGCGGGGAGCTGTTTTTT. Amino acids: CASSPHHGGELFF.

V usage is TRBV19 and J usage is TRBJ2-7; 9 bases agree with TRBD2. CDR1 and CDR2 (germline): LNHDA, SQIVND (reference sequence). V lost 7 bases and J lost 3; bases outside the gene matches: 4. The CDR3 length is 13 residues. The CDR3, as DNA: TGTGCCAGTACCCCTAGCGGGAACTACGAGCAGTACTTC. It specifies CASTPSGNYEQYF.